This T cell receptor beta chain was identified in a study of PD-L1 blockade in urothelial cancer. About the study: Reported median T cell count for blood samples was 110,000 to 150,000.

Germline CDR1 and CDR2: MNHEY and SVGAGI. Deletions cut 1 base from V and 2 bases from J, with 11 bases between. The length of the CDR3 is 16 residues. Time point in this sample: peripheral blood 6 weeks after treatment start. Diagnoses among patients were locally advanced or metastatic urothelial carcinoma. The data were produced by immunoSEQ multiplex PCR, yet TCRdb's version contains in-frame clones alone and is incomplete. The repertoire holds approximately 30,000 clones, around 89% seen once, with approximately 8.1% in the top ten. This receptor was taken from a man older than 75 with urothelial cancer. This rearrangement joins TRBV6-5 to TRBJ1-4; D is unresolved. The material sequenced was PBMCs, taken around atezolizumab (anti-PD-L1) treatment. CDR3 nucleotides: TGTGCCAGCAGTTACTGGGCAGAATCGACTAATGAAAAACTGTTTTTT. This gives the protein CASSYWAESTNEKLFF.